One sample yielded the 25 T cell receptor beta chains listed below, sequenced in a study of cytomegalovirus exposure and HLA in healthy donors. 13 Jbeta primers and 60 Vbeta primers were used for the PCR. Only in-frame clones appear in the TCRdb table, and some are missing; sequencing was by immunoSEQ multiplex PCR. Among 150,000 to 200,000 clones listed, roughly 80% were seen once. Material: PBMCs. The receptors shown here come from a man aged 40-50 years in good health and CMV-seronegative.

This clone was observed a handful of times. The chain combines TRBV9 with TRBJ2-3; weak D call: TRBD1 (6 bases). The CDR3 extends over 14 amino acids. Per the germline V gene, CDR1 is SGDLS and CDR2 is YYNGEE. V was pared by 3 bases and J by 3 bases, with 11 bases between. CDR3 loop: CASSGQALTDTQYF. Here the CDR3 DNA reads TGTGCCAGCAGCGGACAGGCCTTAACAGATACGCAGTATTTT.

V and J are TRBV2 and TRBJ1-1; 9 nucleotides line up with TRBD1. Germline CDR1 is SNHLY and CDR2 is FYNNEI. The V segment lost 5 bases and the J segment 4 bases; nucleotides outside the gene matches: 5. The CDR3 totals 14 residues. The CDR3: CASSRDRESTEAFF. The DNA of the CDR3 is TGTGCCAGCAGTAGGGACAGGGAGAGCACTGAAGCTTTCTTT.

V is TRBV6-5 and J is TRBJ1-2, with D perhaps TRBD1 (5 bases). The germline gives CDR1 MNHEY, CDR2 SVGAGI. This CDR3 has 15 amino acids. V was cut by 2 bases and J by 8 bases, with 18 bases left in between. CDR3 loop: CASSYGRQGLHGYTF. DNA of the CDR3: TGTGCCAGCAGTTACGGCCGTCAGGGCCTCCACGGCTACACCTTC.

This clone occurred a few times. The CDR3 spells CASSKLVLSLNKETQYF. The CDR3 coding sequence is TGTGCCAGCAGCAAACTAGTTCTTAGCCTTAACAAAGAGACCCAGTACTTC. J is TRBJ2-5 and V is TRBV21-1; the table assigns TRBD2, which was not confirmed against the DNA. TRBV21-1 is annotated as a pseudogene. This CDR3 region has 17 residues.

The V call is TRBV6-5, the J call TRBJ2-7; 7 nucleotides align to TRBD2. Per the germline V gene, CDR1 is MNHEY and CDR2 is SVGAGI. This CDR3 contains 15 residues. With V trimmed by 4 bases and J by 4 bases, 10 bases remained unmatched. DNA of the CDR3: TGTGCCAGCAGTTCCCGTCCGACTAGCACGTACGAGCAGTACTTC. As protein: CASSSRPTSTYEQYF.

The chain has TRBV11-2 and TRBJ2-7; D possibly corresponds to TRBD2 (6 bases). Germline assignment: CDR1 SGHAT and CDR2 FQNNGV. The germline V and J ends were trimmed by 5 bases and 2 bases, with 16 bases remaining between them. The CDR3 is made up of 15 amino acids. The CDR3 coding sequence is TGTGCCAGCAGCATTTCAGGAGGGACGCCCTACGAGCAGTACTTC. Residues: CASSISGGTPYEQYF.

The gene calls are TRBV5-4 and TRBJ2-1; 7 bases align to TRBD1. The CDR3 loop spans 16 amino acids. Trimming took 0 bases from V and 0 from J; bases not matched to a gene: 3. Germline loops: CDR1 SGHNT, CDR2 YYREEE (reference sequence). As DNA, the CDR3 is TGTGCCAGCAGCTTGGGGGGACAGAGCTCCTACAATGAGCAGTTCTTC. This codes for CASSLGGQSSYNEQFF. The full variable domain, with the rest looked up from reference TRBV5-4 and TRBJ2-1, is ETGVTQSPTHLIKTRGQQVTLRCSSQSGHNTVSWYQQALGQGPQFIFQYYREEENGRGNFPPRFSGLQFPNYSSELNVNALELDDSALYLCASSLGGQSSYNEQFFGPGTRLTVL.

CDR3 sequence (DNA): TGTGCCAGCAGCACGAGGGGGACTAGCGGGAGGGCCGGGGAGCTGTTTTTT. Protein product: CASSTRGTSGRAGELFF. V usage is TRBV9 and J usage is TRBJ2-2, with 16 bases lining up with TRBD2. The germline V gene encodes CDR1 SGDLS and CDR2 YYNGEE. V dropped 4 bases and J dropped 6; count of bases not matched to a gene: 6. The CDR3 is 17 amino acids.

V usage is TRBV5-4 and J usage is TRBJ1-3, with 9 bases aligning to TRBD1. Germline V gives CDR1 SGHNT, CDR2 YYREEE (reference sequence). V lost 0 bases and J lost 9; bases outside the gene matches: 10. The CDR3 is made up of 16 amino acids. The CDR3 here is CASSLGGQGRVSTIYF. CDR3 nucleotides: TGTGCCAGCAGCTTGGGAGGACAGGGGAGGGTCAGCACCATATATTTT.

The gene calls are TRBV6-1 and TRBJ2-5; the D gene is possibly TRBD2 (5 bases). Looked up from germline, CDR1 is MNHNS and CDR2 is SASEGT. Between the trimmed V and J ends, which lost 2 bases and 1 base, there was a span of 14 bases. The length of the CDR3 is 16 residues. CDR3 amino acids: CASSERSGGSQETQYF. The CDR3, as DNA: TGTGCCAGCAGTGAACGGTCCGGTGGGAGCCAAGAGACCCAGTACTTC.

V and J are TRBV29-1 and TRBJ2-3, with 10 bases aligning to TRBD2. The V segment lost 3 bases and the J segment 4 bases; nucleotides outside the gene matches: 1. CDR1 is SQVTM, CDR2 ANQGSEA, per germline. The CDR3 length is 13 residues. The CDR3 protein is CSVDGLAADTQYF. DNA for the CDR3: TGCAGCGTTGACGGACTAGCGGCAGATACGCAGTATTTT.

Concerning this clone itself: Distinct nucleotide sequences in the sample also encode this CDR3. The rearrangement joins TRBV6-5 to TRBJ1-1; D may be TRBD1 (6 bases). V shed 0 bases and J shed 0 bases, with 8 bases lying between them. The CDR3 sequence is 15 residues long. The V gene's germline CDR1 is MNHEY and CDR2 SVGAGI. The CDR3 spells CASSYSNRVNTEAFF. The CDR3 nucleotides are TGTGCCAGCAGTTACTCGAACAGGGTGAACACTGAAGCTTTCTTT.

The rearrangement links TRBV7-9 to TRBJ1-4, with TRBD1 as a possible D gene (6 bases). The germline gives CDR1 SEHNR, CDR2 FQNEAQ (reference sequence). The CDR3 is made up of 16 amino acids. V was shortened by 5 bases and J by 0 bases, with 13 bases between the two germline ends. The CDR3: CASSPLPGATNEKLFF. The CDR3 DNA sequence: TGTGCCAGCAGCCCCCTTCCAGGGGCAACTAATGAAAAACTGTTTTTT.

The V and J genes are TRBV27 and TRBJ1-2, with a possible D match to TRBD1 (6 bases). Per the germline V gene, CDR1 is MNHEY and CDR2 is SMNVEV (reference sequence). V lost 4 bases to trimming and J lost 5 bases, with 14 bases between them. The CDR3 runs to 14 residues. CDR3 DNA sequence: TGTGCCAGCAGTTCCGGGACACATAGGTATGGCTACACCTTC. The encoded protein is CASSSGTHRYGYTF.

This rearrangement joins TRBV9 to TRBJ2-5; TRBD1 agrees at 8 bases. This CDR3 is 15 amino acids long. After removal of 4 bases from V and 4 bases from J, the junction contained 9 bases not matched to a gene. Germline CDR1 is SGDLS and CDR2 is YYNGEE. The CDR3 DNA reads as TGTGCCAGCAGCCCACCAGGGGGCGCAGGAGAGACCCAGTACTTC. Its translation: CASSPPGGAGETQYF.

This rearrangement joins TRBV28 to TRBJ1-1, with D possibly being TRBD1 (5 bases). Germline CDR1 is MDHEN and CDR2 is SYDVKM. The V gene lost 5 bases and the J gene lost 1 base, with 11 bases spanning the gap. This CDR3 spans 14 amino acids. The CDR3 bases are TGTGCCAGCAGTGTGGGGCGGACGAACACTGAAGCTTTCTTT. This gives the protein CASSVGRTNTEAFF.

The CDR3 loop reads CARSDNRTGSSYNSPLHF. The CDR3 DNA reads TGTGCCAGAAGCGACAACCGGACGGGGAGCTCCTATAATTCACCCCTCCACTTT. The chain has TRBV5-3 and TRBJ1-6; D is unclear. TRBV5-3 is marked as an open reading frame, function uncertain. Deletions cut 4 bases from V and 0 bases from J, with 17 bases between. The CDR3 contains 18 residues.

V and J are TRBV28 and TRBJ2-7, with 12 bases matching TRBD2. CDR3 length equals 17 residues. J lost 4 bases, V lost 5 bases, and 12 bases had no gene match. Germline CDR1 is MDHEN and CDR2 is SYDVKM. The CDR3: CASSRLSRLAGVYEQYF. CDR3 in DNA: TGTGCCAGCAGTCGCCTATCTAGACTAGCGGGAGTATACGAGCAGTACTTC. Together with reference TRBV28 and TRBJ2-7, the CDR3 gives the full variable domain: DVKVTQSSRYLVKRTGEKVFLECVQDMDHENMFWYRQDPGLGLRLIYFSYDVKMKEKGDIPEGYSVSREKKERFSLILESASTNQTSMYLCASSRLSRLAGVYEQYFGPGTRLTVT.

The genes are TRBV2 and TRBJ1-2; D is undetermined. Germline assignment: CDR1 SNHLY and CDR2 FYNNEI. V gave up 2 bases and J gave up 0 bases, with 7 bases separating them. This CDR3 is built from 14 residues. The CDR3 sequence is CASSEQKTNYGYTF. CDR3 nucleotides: TGTGCCAGCAGTGAACAGAAAACTAACTATGGCTACACCTTC.

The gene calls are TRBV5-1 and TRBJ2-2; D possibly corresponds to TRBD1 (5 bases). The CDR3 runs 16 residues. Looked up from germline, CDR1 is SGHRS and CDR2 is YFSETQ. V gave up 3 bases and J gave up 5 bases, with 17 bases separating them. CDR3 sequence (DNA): TGCGCCAGCAGCTCTCCGGATCGGACATCAACCGGGGAGCTGTTTTTT. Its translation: CASSSPDRTSTGELFF.

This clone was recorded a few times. The CDR3 DNA follows: TGTGCCAGCAGCCCTTCAGGGGGCAATGTAGCCGGGGAGCTGTTTTTT. Encoded protein: CASSPSGGNVAGELFF. V and J are TRBV7-2 and TRBJ2-2; 8 bases are a match to TRBD1. This CDR3 spans 16 amino acids. Germline V lookup: CDR1 SGHTA, CDR2 FQGNSA. V was pared by 5 bases and J by 6 bases, with 11 bases of the junction left unmatched.

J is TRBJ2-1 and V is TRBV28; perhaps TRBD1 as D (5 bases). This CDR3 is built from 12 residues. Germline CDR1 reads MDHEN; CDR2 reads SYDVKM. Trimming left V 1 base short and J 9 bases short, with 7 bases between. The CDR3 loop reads CASSLSGREQFF. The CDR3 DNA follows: TGTGCCAGCAGTTTATCAGGGCGTGAGCAGTTCTTC. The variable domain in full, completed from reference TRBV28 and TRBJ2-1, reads DVKVTQSSRYLVKRTGEKVFLECVQDMDHENMFWYRQDPGLGLRLIYFSYDVKMKEKGDIPEGYSVSREKKERFSLILESASTNQTSMYLCASSLSGREQFFGPGTRLTVL.

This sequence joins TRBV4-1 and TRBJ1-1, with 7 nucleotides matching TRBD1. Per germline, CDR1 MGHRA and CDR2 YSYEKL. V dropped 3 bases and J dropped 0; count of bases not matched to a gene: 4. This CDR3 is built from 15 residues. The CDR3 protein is CASSQTGSVNTEAFF. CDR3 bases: TGCGCCAGCAGCCAGACAGGGTCGGTGAACACTGAAGCTTTCTTT.

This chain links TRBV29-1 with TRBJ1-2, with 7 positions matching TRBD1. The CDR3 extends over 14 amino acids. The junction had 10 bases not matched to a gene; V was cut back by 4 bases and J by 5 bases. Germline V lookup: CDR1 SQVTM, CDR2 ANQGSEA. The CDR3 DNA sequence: TGCAGCGTTGCCATTAGGGCAGGGGGTTATGGCTACACCTTC. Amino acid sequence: CSVAIRAGGYGYTF.

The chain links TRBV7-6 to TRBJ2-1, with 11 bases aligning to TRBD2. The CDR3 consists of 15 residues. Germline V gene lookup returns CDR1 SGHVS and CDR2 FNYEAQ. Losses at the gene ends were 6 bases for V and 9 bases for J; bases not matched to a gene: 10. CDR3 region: CASRPLSGGAFEQFF. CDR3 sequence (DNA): TGTGCCAGCAGACCTCTTAGCGGGGGGGCATTTGAGCAGTTCTTC. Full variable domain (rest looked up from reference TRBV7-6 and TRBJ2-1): GAGVSQSPRYKVTKRGQDVALRCDPISGHVSLYWYRQALGQGPEFLTYFNYEAQQDKSGLPNDRFSAERPEGSISTLTIQRTEQRDSAMYRCASRPLSGGAFEQFFGPGTRLTVL.